The entry below gives a single TCR beta chain sequence along with its context. TCRdb keeps only in-frame clones here, not all; method: immunoSEQ multiplex PCR. The sample includes fewer than 50,000 clones, about 83% of them seen just once. The sample belongs to a study of blood T cell repertoires in COVID-19. Germline V lookup: CDR1 WNHNN, CDR2 SYGVQD (reference sequence). CDR3 length: 15 residues. With 7 bases clipped from V and 5 bases from J, the junction kept 11 bases outside the gene matches. This chain connects TRBV10-1 to TRBJ2-1, with 7 positions matching TRBD2. The sample was peripheral blood. This receptor was identified in a human donor in a cohort sampled during active COVID-19. Written as DNA, the CDR3 is TGCGCCAGCATGGGGACCGGGACTAACAACAATGAGCAGTTCTTC. This sequence encodes CASMGTGTNNNEQFF.